This entry lists 16 T cell receptor beta chains sequenced from one sample in a study of cytomegalovirus exposure and HLA in healthy donors. Repertoires were generated with immunoSEQ multiplex PCR, while TCRdb's copy carries only in-frame clones and drops some. Altogether approximately 180,000 clones are present, about 89% being singletons, with the ten largest covering under 3.5%. The sequenced sample was PBMCs. Receptors were obtained from a man between 18 and 29 years old in good health and CMV-seropositive.

The chain uses TRBV9 and TRBJ2-3; a possible D gene is TRBD1 (5 bases). Trimming stripped 3 bases from V and 2 bases from J, with 13 bases between. Looked up from germline, CDR1 is SGDLS and CDR2 is YYNGEE. The CDR3 spans 15 residues. For the CDR3, the DNA is TGTGCCAGCAGCGCCCAGGGCTTCTACACAGATACGCAGTATTTT. The encoded protein is CASSAQGFYTDTQYF.

This chain connects TRBV10-3 to TRBJ1-4; weak D call: TRBD1 (5 bases). With 10 bases removed from V and 4 bases from J, the gap between germline ends came to 19 bases. Germline V gives CDR1 ENHRY, CDR2 SYGVKD. CDR3 size: 15 residues. CDR3 amino acids: CASRVSGSDNEKLFF. CDR3 bases: TGTGCCAGCCGGGTCTCAGGGTCGGATAATGAAAAACTGTTTTTT.

The rearrangement links TRBV9 to TRBJ2-1; TRBD2 matches 8 bases. Germline CDR1 is SGDLS and CDR2 is YYNGEE. J gave up 7 bases and V 4 bases, and 7 bases lay outside the gene matches. There are 14 residues in the CDR3. CDR3 amino acids: CASSPSGTSNEQFF. Here the CDR3 DNA reads TGTGCCAGCAGCCCTAGTGGGACTAGTAATGAGCAGTTCTTC.

This chain joins TRBV9 and TRBJ1-2, with a weak D call TRBD1 (5 bases). Trimming stripped 3 bases from V and 6 bases from J, with 12 bases between. Germline V gene sequence: CDR1 SGDLS, CDR2 YYNGEE. The CDR3 is made up of 13 amino acids. The CDR3 region is CASSEVRVDGYTF. For the CDR3, the DNA is TGTGCCAGCAGCGAGGTCAGGGTCGATGGCTACACCTTC.

The rearrangement joins TRBV6-5 to TRBJ1-2; 10 bases are a match to TRBD1. V was pared by 2 bases and J by 13 bases, with 7 bases of the junction left unmatched. The CDR3 length is 13 residues. Germline assignment: CDR1 MNHEY and CDR2 SVGAGI. The CDR3 DNA is TGTGCCAGCAGTTACGGGACAGGGGAAGGCGGCACCTTC. This sequence encodes CASSYGTGEGGTF.

V is TRBV11-2 and J is TRBJ2-1, with D possibly matching TRBD1 (6 bases). This CDR3 comprises 17 residues. Germline V gene lookup returns CDR1 SGHAT and CDR2 FQNNGV. V was cut by 4 bases and J by 8 bases, with 24 bases left in between. Here the CDR3 reads CASSSSKAGQGLHEQFF. CDR3 sequence (DNA): TGTGCCAGCAGCTCGTCCAAGGCCGGCCAGGGGCTCCATGAGCAGTTCTTC.

The V call is TRBV18, the J call TRBJ2-5; 9 bases agree with TRBD1. The CDR3 has 15 residues. With 3 bases clipped from V and 5 bases from J, the junction kept 7 bases outside the gene matches. Germline values: CDR1 KGHSH, CDR2 LQKENI. The CDR3 region has the DNA TGTGCCAGCTCACCGCCGGGACAGGGTGGGGAGACCCAGTACTTC. Translating it yields CASSPPGQGGETQYF.

This sequence joins TRBV30 and TRBJ1-3; 8 bases agree with TRBD1. The CDR3 runs to 13 residues. V gave up 2 bases and J gave up 6 bases; unmatched junction bases: 3. CDR1 and CDR2 (germline): GTSNPN, SVGIG (reference sequence). This CDR3 is CAWSTGGENTIYF. The CDR3 DNA reads TGTGCCTGGAGTACAGGGGGTGAAAACACCATATATTTT.

This chain joins TRBV11-3 and TRBJ2-7; no definite D call. The CDR3 totals 14 residues. The germline V gene encodes CDR1 SGHNT and CDR2 YENEEA. The V end lost 2 bases, the J end lost 2 bases, and 10 bases lay between the germline ends. In nucleotides, the CDR3 is TGTGCCAGCAGCTTATCCGTCCCCCCCTACGAGCAGTACTTC. Protein: CASSLSVPPYEQYF.

The chain links TRBV2 to TRBJ1-5; 7 bases line up with TRBD1. The V gene end was trimmed by 7 bases and the J gene end by 5 bases; junction bases not matched to a gene: 5. The CDR3 consists of 13 residues. Germline CDR1 is SNHLY and CDR2 is FYNNEI. The CDR3 DNA is TGTGCCAGCAAAGACAGGGCGTATCAGCCCCAGCATTTT. This codes for CASKDRAYQPQHF.

The V gene is TRBV5-1, the J gene TRBJ2-2, with 7 bases lining up with TRBD2. The CDR3 is 18 amino acids. V dropped 0 bases and J dropped 0; count of bases not matched to a gene: 8. The germline CDR1 and CDR2 sequences are SGHRS and YFSETQ. In DNA form, the CDR3 reads TGCGCCAGCAGCTTGGGGGCACGCGGGGGTGCGAACACCGGGGAGCTGTTTTTT. Protein: CASSLGARGGANTGELFF.

The chain has TRBV29-1 and TRBJ2-7; no definite D call. Germline-derived CDR1 and CDR2 are SQVTM and ANQGSEA. Trimming left V 6 bases short and J 3 bases short, with 12 bases between. The CDR3 extends over 12 amino acids. The CDR3, as DNA: TGCAGCGTCCAGGTCGGCTTCTACGAGCAGTACTTC. Translation gives CSVQVGFYEQYF.

The chain is built from TRBV2 and TRBJ1-1; D perhaps matches TRBD1 (5 bases). This CDR3 has 15 amino acids. Trimming shortened V by 1 base and J by 4 bases, and 13 bases separated the two germline ends. Germline CDR1 SNHLY, CDR2 FYNNEI. This chain's CDR3 is CASSEGGGRGTEAFF. CDR3 in DNA: TGTGCCAGCAGTGAAGGGGGGGGACGTGGCACTGAAGCTTTCTTT.

The chain recombines TRBV15 with TRBJ1-4; 7 positions agree with TRBD1. The CDR3 has 16 residues. Germline-derived CDR1 and CDR2 are LNHNV and YYDKDF (reference sequence). V shed 0 bases and J 3 bases; nucleotides not matched to a gene: 4. The CDR3 loop reads CATSREGDRANEKLFF. CDR3 in DNA: TGTGCCACCAGCAGAGAGGGGGACAGAGCTAATGAAAAACTGTTTTTT.

The chain uses TRBV14 and TRBJ2-7; 8 nucleotides align to TRBD1. This CDR3 is built from 16 residues. V lost 0 bases, J lost 4 bases, and 8 bases stayed unmatched. Germline V gives CDR1 SGHDN, CDR2 FVKESK. Here the CDR3 DNA reads TGTGCCAGCAGCCAAGATAATGACAGGGGACCGTACGAGCAGTACTTC. Protein: CASSQDNDRGPYEQYF.

The V gene is TRBV10-3, the J gene TRBJ2-6; D is possibly TRBD2 (6 bases). This CDR3 contains 15 residues. Germline values: CDR1 ENHRY, CDR2 SYGVKD. V was cut by 6 bases and J by 0 bases, with 9 bases left in between. CDR3 DNA: TGTGCCATCAGGGCGGGGTCCTCTGGGGCCAACGTCCTGACTTTC. Its protein is CAIRAGSSGANVLTF.